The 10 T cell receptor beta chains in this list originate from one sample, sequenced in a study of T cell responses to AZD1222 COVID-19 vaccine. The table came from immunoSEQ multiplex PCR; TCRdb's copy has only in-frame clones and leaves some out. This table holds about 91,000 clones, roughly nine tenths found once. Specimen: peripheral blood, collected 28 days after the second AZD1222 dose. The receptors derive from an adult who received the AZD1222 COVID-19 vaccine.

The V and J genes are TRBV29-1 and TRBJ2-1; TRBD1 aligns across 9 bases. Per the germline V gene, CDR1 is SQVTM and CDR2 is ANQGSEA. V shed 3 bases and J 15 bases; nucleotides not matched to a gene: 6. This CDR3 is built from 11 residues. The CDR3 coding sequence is TGCAGCGTTGACCGGGACAGGGTACTGTTCTTC. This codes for CSVDRDRVLFF.

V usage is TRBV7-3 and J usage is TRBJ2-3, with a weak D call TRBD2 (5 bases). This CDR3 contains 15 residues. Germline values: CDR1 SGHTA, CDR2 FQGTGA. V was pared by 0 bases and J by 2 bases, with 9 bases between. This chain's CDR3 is CASSLTAGHTDTQYF. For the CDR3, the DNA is TGTGCCAGCAGCTTAACGGCGGGTCACACAGATACGCAGTATTTT. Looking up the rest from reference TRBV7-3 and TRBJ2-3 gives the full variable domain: GAGVSQTPSNKVTEKGKYVELRCDPISGHTALYWYRQSLGQGPEFLIYFQGTGAADDSGLPNDRFFAVRPEGSVSTLKIQRTERGDSAVYLCASSLTAGHTDTQYFGPGTRLTVL.

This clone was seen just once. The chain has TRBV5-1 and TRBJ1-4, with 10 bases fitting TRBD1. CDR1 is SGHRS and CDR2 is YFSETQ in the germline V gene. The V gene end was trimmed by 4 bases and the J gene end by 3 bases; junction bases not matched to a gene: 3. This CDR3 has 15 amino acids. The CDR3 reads CASSKDRGANEKLFF. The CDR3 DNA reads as TGCGCCAGCAGCAAGGACAGGGGGGCTAATGAAAAACTGTTTTTT. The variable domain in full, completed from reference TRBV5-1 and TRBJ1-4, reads KAGVTQTPRYLIKTRGQQVTLSCSPISGHRSVSWYQQTPGQGLQFLFEYFSETQRNKGNFPGRFSGRQFSNSRSEMNVSTLELGDSALYLCASSKDRGANEKLFFGSGTQLSVL.

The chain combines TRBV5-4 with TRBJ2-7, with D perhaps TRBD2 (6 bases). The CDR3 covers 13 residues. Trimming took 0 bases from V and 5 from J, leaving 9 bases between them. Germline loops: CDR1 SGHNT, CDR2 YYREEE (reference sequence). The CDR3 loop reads CASSLVGGDEQYF. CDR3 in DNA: TGTGCCAGCAGCTTGGTAGGCGGGGACGAGCAGTACTTC.

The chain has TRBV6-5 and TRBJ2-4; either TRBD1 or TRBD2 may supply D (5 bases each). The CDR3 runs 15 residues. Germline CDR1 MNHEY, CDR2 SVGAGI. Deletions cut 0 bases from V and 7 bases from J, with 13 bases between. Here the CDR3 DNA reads TGTGCCAGCAGTTACTCGAAATCAGGGACGAACATTCAGTACTTC. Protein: CASSYSKSGTNIQYF.

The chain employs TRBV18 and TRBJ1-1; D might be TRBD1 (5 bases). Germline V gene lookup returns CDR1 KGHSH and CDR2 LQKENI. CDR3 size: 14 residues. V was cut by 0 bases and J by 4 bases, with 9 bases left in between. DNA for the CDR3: TGTGCCAGCTCACCACCGATCGGGGCCACTGAAGCTTTCTTT. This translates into CASSPPIGATEAFF.

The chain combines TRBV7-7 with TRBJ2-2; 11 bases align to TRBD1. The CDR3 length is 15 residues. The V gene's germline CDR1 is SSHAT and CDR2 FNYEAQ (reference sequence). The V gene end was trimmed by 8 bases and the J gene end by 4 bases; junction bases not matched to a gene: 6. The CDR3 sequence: CASGPGTGGTGELFF. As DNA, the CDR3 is TGTGCCAGCGGACCCGGGACAGGGGGCACCGGGGAGCTGTTTTTT.

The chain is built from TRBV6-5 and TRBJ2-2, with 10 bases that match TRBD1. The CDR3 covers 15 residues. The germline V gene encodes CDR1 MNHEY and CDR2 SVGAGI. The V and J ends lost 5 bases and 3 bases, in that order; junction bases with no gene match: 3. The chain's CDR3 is CASSRDRGDTGELFF. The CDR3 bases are TGTGCCAGCAGTCGGGACAGGGGTGACACCGGGGAGCTGTTTTTT.

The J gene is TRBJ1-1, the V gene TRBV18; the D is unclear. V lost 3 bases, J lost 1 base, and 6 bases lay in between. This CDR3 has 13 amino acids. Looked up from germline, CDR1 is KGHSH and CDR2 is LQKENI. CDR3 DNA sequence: TGTGCCAGCTCACCCGCCGAGAACACTGAAGCTTTCTTT. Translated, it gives CASSPAENTEAFF.

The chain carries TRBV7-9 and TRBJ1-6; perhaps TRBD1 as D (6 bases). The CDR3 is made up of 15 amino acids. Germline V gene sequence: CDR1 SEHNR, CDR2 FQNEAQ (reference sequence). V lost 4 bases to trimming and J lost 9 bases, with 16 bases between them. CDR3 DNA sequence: TGTGCCAGCAGCTATAGTGGGGGGCTGGGTTCACCCCTCCACTTT. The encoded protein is CASSYSGGLGSPLHF.